Here is one T cell receptor beta chain with its context. The CDR3 sequence is 12 residues long. Germline CDR1 reads LNHDA; CDR2 reads SQIVND (reference sequence). The germline V and J ends were trimmed by 4 bases and 3 bases, with 7 bases remaining between them. This record belongs to a study of T cell changes during pregnancy in multiple sclerosis. The data were produced by immunoSEQ multiplex PCR, yet TCRdb's version contains in-frame clones alone and is incomplete. The sample has under 50,000 clones, around 91% seen once. The chain recombines TRBV19 with TRBJ2-7, with D perhaps TRBD1 (6 bases). The source of this sequence is a female donor in good health, enrolled as a control in a pregnancy study. The material sequenced was CD4+ T cells from peripheral blood mononuclear cells, taken in the second trimester of pregnancy. The CDR3 loop reads CASSTQGYEQYF. Written as DNA, the CDR3 is TGTGCCAGTAGTACACAGGGCTACGAGCAGTACTTC.